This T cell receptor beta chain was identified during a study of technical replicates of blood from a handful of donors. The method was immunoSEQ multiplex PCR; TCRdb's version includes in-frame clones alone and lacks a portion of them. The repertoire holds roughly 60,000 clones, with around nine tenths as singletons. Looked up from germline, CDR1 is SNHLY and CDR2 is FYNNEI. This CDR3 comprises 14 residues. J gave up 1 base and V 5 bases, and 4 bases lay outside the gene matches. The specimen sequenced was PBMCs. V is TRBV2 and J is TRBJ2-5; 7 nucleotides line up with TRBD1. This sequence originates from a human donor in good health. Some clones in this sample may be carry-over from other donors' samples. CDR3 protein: CASSPQGFQETQYF. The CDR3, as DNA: TGTGCCAGCAGTCCACAGGGGTTCCAAGAGACCCAGTACTTC.